Each of the 8 T cell receptor beta chains below was sequenced from the same sample in a study of CD8+ T cells in alopecia areata. Sequencing relied on a cDNA template that was reverse transcribed from extracted RNA. Method: immunoSEQ multiplex PCR; TCRdb's copy keeps in-frame clones and lacks some. The sample lists about 190,000 clones; 60% were seen once. Treatment noted: oral pan-JAK inhibitor, 5-10 mg twice daily. The source was CD4+ T cells sorted from blood, collected at week 4, from a patient treated with tofacitinib. The receptor source for this set is a human donor with alopecia areata.

The V call is TRBV11-1, the J call TRBJ1-5; D unresolved. Germline-derived CDR1 and CDR2 are SGHAT and FQDESV (reference sequence). This CDR3 has 13 amino acids. Trimming stripped 1 base from V and 6 bases from J, with 7 bases between. CDR3 loop: CASSLGGTQPQHF. In DNA form, the CDR3 reads TGTGCCAGCAGCTTAGGAGGTACTCAGCCCCAGCATTTT.

For the CDR3, the DNA is TGTGCCTGGAGTGTAAGTTTGAGACTAGCTAACAATGAGCAGTTCTTC. Its translation is CAWSVSLRLANNEQFF. The genes are TRBV30 and TRBJ2-1; 7 nucleotides agree with TRBD2. The CDR3 has 16 amino acids. V shed 0 bases and J 5 bases; nucleotides not matched to a gene: 10. The germline V gene has CDR1 GTSNPN and CDR2 SVGIG (reference sequence).

This clone came up a few times. The chain links TRBV4-3 to TRBJ2-1; no firm D call. CDR1 and CDR2 (germline): LGHNA, YSLEER. This CDR3 is built from 15 residues. Trimming cost V 0 bases and J 8 bases, with 14 bases left between them. In DNA form, the CDR3 reads TGCGCCAGCAGCCAAGATCACGGGCGCGGCCATGAGCAGTTCTTC. Protein sequence: CASSQDHGRGHEQFF.

The gene calls are TRBV29-1 and TRBJ1-1, with 7 bases matching TRBD1. Germline loops: CDR1 SQVTM, CDR2 ANQGSEA. The ends lost 5 bases at V and 5 bases at J; junction bases unmatched: 8. This CDR3 comprises 13 residues. CDR3 sequence: CSVSQTGATEAFF. As DNA, the CDR3 is TGCAGCGTTTCCCAAACAGGGGCTACTGAAGCTTTCTTT. The whole variable domain, filled in from reference TRBV29-1 and TRBJ1-1, reads SAVISQKPSRDICQRGTSLTIQCQVDSQVTMMFWYRQQPGQSLTLIATANQGSEATYESGFVIDKFPISRPNLTFSTLTVSNMSPEDSSIYLCSVSQTGATEAFFGQGTRLTVV.

This clone has a single count. The chain couples TRBV29-1 to TRBJ1-2; TRBD1 aligns across 9 bases. The CDR3 is made up of 12 amino acids. V was pared by 6 bases and J by 8 bases, with 7 bases of the junction left unmatched. Germline V gives CDR1 SQVTM, CDR2 ANQGSEA. Here the CDR3 reads CSVIQGAFGYTF. The DNA for the CDR3 is TGCAGCGTGATACAGGGGGCGTTCGGCTACACCTTC.

This chain joins TRBV14 and TRBJ2-1, with unresolved D. Germline V gene sequence: CDR1 SGHDN, CDR2 FVKESK. The CDR3 is 15 residues long. Trimming took 4 bases from V and 0 from J, leaving 10 bases between them. CDR3 coding DNA: TGTGCCAGCAGCCGGCAGGCCTTCTCCTACAATGAGCAGTTCTTC. It encodes CASSRQAFSYNEQFF.

The chain is built from TRBV29-1 and TRBJ2-7; 10 bases fit TRBD1. The germline V gene has CDR1 SQVTM and CDR2 ANQGSEA. J lost 2 bases, V lost 3 bases, and 1 base had no gene match. The CDR3 is 13 amino acids. CDR3 amino acids: CSVEGQGTYEQYF. As DNA, the CDR3 is TGCAGCGTTGAGGGACAGGGGACCTACGAGCAGTACTTC.

The CDR3 is CASSPDGGYTF. CDR3 sequence (DNA): TGTGCCAGCAGCCCGGACGGAGGCTACACCTTC. V and J are TRBV7-2 and TRBJ1-2, with no clear D. The CDR3 loop spans 11 amino acids. Trimming took off 5 bases at V and 8 bases at J, with 9 bases between the two ends. Germline V gene sequence: CDR1 SGHTA, CDR2 FQGNSA.